These 28 T cell receptor beta chains share one sample of origin, sequenced in a study of cytomegalovirus exposure and HLA in healthy donors (dated by TCRdb to the late 2010s). Library preparation used the immunoSEQ multiplex PCR assay. For the multiplex PCR, a mixture combining 60 forward primers for TCR Vbeta segments and 13 reverse primers for TCR Jbeta segments was used. TCRdb provides this immuneACCESS table in a form limited to in-frame rearrangements. Some clones are lacking; in checked studies, under half of them reflect an unresolved V gene, and why the rest are absent is not known. The sample table lists some 130,000 clones, 75% to 80% of them with a count of one. The leading ten clones occupy approximately 2% of the sample. Material for sequencing was PBMCs. The receptors were gathered from a man under 40 in good health and CMV-seronegative.

This chain uses TRBV6-1 with TRBJ2-3; tentative D call: TRBD1 (6 bases). V lost 4 bases to trimming and J lost 4 bases, with 15 bases between them. The CDR3 sequence is 15 residues long. The germline V gene encodes CDR1 MNHNS and CDR2 SASEGT. CDR3 bases: TGTGCCAGCAGTGGGGGACAACCAGGGGCAGATACGCAGTATTTT. It translates to CASSGGQPGADTQYF.

This clone was observed a handful of times. The genes are TRBV2 and TRBJ2-7, with 7 nucleotides matching TRBD2. With 3 bases clipped from V and 3 bases from J, the junction kept 8 bases outside the gene matches. The length of the CDR3 is 15 residues. Germline V gives CDR1 SNHLY, CDR2 FYNNEI. CDR3 region: CASSDRLAFLYEQYF. The CDR3 DNA reads as TGTGCCAGCAGTGACCGACTAGCCTTTCTCTACGAGCAGTACTTC.

J is TRBJ1-5 and V is TRBV7-2; 8 bases map to TRBD1. This CDR3 contains 16 residues. The V and J ends lost 2 bases and 4 bases, in that order; junction bases with no gene match: 7. The germline gives CDR1 SGHTA, CDR2 FQGNSA. The CDR3 sequence is CASSLTGQGGNQPQHF. The CDR3, as DNA: TGTGCCAGCAGCTTAACTGGACAGGGAGGAAATCAGCCCCAGCATTTT.

The V and J genes are TRBV19 and TRBJ1-4; 8 bases are a match to TRBD1. V lost 2 bases and J lost 6; bases outside the gene matches: 11. This CDR3 is 17 amino acids long. Germline V gene data show CDR1 as LNHDA and CDR2 as SQIVND (reference sequence). The CDR3 region is CASSIWLVATGDEKLFF. CDR3 coding DNA: TGTGCCAGTAGTATATGGTTGGTAGCGACAGGGGATGAAAAACTGTTTTTT.

The chain has TRBV7-9 and TRBJ1-1; the match to TRBD1 covers 7 bases. CDR1 is SEHNR and CDR2 is FQNEAQ in the germline V gene (reference sequence). V lost 5 bases, J lost 9 bases, and 12 bases stayed unmatched. There are 14 residues in the CDR3. DNA for the CDR3: TGTGCCAGCAGCCCCACTCTGGGACAGCTACAAGCTTTCTTT. As protein: CASSPTLGQLQAFF.

This chain links TRBV11-3 with TRBJ2-1; maybe TRBD2 (5 bases). V lost 5 bases and J 9 bases, leaving 14 bases between the germline ends. Germline V gene lookup returns CDR1 SGHNT and CDR2 YENEEA. This CDR3 has 13 amino acids. The CDR3: CASSPEGRGEQFF. The CDR3 DNA reads as TGTGCCAGCAGCCCGGAAGGGAGAGGTGAGCAGTTCTTC.

This chain connects TRBV5-5 to TRBJ2-7; D perhaps matches TRBD2 (5 bases). Trimming pared 5 bases from V and 0 bases from J, leaving 9 bases between. This CDR3 has 13 amino acids. CDR1 SGHKS and CDR2 YYEKEE come from the germline V gene (reference sequence). CDR3 in amino acids: CASRLGSSYEQYF. CDR3 sequence (DNA): TGTGCCAGCAGGCTAGGGAGCTCCTACGAGCAGTACTTC.

Here the CDR3 reads CASRINGGTDTQYF. In DNA form, the CDR3 reads TGTGCCAGCAGGATAAACGGGGGCACAGATACGCAGTATTTT. The chain recombines TRBV7-3 with TRBJ2-3; TRBD2 is a possible D gene (5 bases). The germline V gene has CDR1 SGHTA and CDR2 FQGTGA. The CDR3 has 14 residues. V lost 6 bases, J lost 1 base, and 11 bases lay in between.

The CDR3 reads CASSEGTGTGRWSYGYTF. The CDR3 nucleotides are TGTGCCAGCAGTGAAGGCACCGGGACAGGGAGGTGGAGCTATGGCTACACCTTC. V usage is TRBV6-1 and J usage is TRBJ1-2; 9 bases align to TRBD1. The J segment lost 4 bases and the V segment lost 1 base, leaving 13 bases of the junction unmatched. This CDR3 region has 18 residues. Germline-derived CDR1 and CDR2 are MNHNS and SASEGT.

This sequence joins TRBV19 and TRBJ1-5; 7 positions agree with TRBD1. This CDR3 has 16 residues. CDR1 is LNHDA and CDR2 is SQIVND in the germline V gene (reference sequence). The ends lost 5 bases at V and 0 bases at J; junction bases unmatched: 7. The CDR3 sequence: CASSRDRPNSNQPQHF. In DNA form, the CDR3 reads TGTGCCAGTAGTCGGGACAGACCTAATAGCAATCAGCCCCAGCATTTT.

The chain combines TRBV19 with TRBJ2-3, with 9 bases matching TRBD2. The ends lost 0 bases at V and 5 bases at J; junction bases unmatched: 6. The CDR3 extends over 16 amino acids. Germline V gives CDR1 LNHDA, CDR2 SQIVND (reference sequence). This CDR3 reads CASSIDAGGPEDTQYF. CDR3 DNA: TGTGCCAGTAGTATAGATGCGGGAGGGCCGGAAGATACGCAGTATTTT.

This clone was detected only a few times. This rearrangement joins TRBV2 to TRBJ2-5, with 8 positions matching TRBD1. Germline V gene data show CDR1 as SNHLY and CDR2 as FYNNEI. CDR3 length equals 15 residues. V gave up 5 bases and J gave up 7 bases; unmatched junction bases: 12. Here the CDR3 reads CASSLGSEQGGTQYF. The CDR3 region has the DNA TGTGCCAGCAGTCTCGGATCGGAACAGGGGGGGACCCAGTACTTC.

The V gene is TRBV5-1, the J gene TRBJ2-7, with no clear D. The CDR3 consists of 13 residues. Germline CDR1 and CDR2: SGHRS and YFSETQ. V was shortened by 0 bases and J by 2 bases, with 6 bases between the two germline ends. CDR3 nucleotide sequence: TGCGCCAGCAGCTTGGGATCAGCCTACGAGCAGTACTTC. This encodes CASSLGSAYEQYF.

There are a few counts of this clone. CDR3 sequence (DNA): TGCGCCAGCAGCTCGGGACTAGCGGGAGTTCGGGAGCAGTACTTC. It is translated as CASSSGLAGVREQYF. V gene TRBV5-1 combines with J gene TRBJ2-7; 14 nucleotides line up with TRBD2. Germline V gene lookup returns CDR1 SGHRS and CDR2 YFSETQ. The CDR3 runs 15 residues. Trimming at V came to 3 bases and at J to 7 bases, leaving 6 bases not matched to a gene.

The V gene is TRBV5-1, the J gene TRBJ2-1; 10 nucleotides line up with TRBD2. Trimming removed 3 bases from V and 2 bases from J; junction bases left unmatched: 8. Germline V lookup: CDR1 SGHRS, CDR2 YFSETQ. The CDR3 runs 17 residues. CDR3 amino acids: CASSWDLLAGAYNEQFF. Here the CDR3 DNA reads TGCGCCAGCAGCTGGGACCTTCTAGCGGGAGCCTACAATGAGCAGTTCTTC.

The rearrangement joins TRBV6-5 to TRBJ1-2, with TRBD1 matching 9 bases. Germline V gene lookup returns CDR1 MNHEY and CDR2 SVGAGI. Trimming cost V 7 bases and J 2 bases; bases outside gene matches: 5. CDR3 length: 14 amino acids. CDR3 loop: CASTRDRANYGYTF. The DNA of the CDR3 is TGTGCCAGCACCCGGGACAGGGCGAACTATGGCTACACCTTC.

V usage is TRBV5-5 and J usage is TRBJ2-3, with 8 bases identical to TRBD1. J lost 2 bases, V lost 2 bases, and 13 bases had no gene match. This CDR3 has 18 amino acids. Germline CDR1 reads SGHKS; CDR2 reads YYEKEE (reference sequence). The CDR3: CASSLSPGTGVLTDTQYF. The CDR3 nucleotides read TGTGCCAGCAGCTTAAGTCCCGGGACAGGAGTTCTCACAGATACGCAGTATTTT.

This chain connects TRBV7-9 to TRBJ2-5; possibly TRBD2 for D (5 bases). CDR1 and CDR2 from the germline V gene are SEHNR and FQNEAQ (reference sequence). V gave up 1 base and J gave up 5 bases, with 11 bases separating them. The CDR3 is 14 amino acids. The CDR3 nucleotides are TGTGCCAGCAGCTTAGTTGGATTAGCGGAGACCCAGTACTTC. Amino acids: CASSLVGLAETQYF. Based on the CDR3 plus reference TRBV7-9 and TRBJ2-5, the full variable domain is DTGVSQNPRHKITKRGQNVTFRCDPISEHNRLYWYRQTLGQGPEFLTYFQNEAQLEKSRLLSDRFSAERPKGSFSTLEIQRTEQGDSAMYLCASSLVGLAETQYFGPGTRLLVL.

This clone was observed a handful of times. The gene calls are TRBV19 and TRBJ1-5; D is undetermined. This CDR3 is built from 16 residues. Germline-derived CDR1 and CDR2 are LNHDA and SQIVND (reference sequence). Deletions cut 2 bases from V and 0 bases from J, with 11 bases between. CDR3 residues: CASSISVTYSNQPQHF. DNA of the CDR3: TGTGCCAGTAGTATATCGGTAACTTATAGCAATCAGCCCCAGCATTTT.

V is TRBV2 and J is TRBJ1-5; a possible D gene is TRBD1 (6 bases). The CDR3 runs 14 residues. Germline-derived CDR1 and CDR2 are SNHLY and FYNNEI. The V end was cut by 4 bases, the J end by 6 bases, with 13 bases between. The CDR3 nucleotides read TGTGCCAGCAGTGCATTGGGGGCCCTTCAGCCCCAGCATTTT. Residues: CASSALGALQPQHF.

The chain joins TRBV25-1 to TRBJ2-1; 7 bases map to TRBD2. The CDR3 is 15 residues long. Germline loops: CDR1 MGHDK, CDR2 SYGVNS. The V gene end was trimmed by 1 base and the J gene end by 7 bases; junction bases not matched to a gene: 7. The CDR3: CASSESGGSWNEQFF. The CDR3 bases are TGTGCCAGCAGTGAATCGGGCGGGAGCTGGAATGAGCAGTTCTTC.

V gene TRBV7-8 combines with J gene TRBJ2-7, with D perhaps matching TRBD2 (6 bases). Trimming removed 8 bases at V and 5 bases at J, with 16 bases between. In germline, CDR1 is SGHVS, CDR2 FQNEAQ. The CDR3 totals 13 residues. The chain's CDR3 is CASPGPGENEQYF. CDR3 nucleotide sequence: TGTGCCAGCCCCGGGCCGGGGGAGAACGAGCAGTACTTC.

The CDR3 here is CASNNEGAYEQYF. For the CDR3, the DNA is TGTGCCAGCAATAACGAGGGGGCCTACGAGCAGTACTTC. The gene calls are TRBV2 and TRBJ2-7, with D tentatively TRBD1 (6 bases). V was clipped by 7 bases and J by 2 bases, with 12 bases between them. Germline V gene data show CDR1 as SNHLY and CDR2 as FYNNEI. The CDR3 extends over 13 amino acids.

The chain is built from TRBV4-2 and TRBJ2-1; D might be TRBD2 (7 bases). The CDR3 contains 17 residues. Germline V gene data show CDR1 as LGHNA and CDR2 as YNFKEQ. Trimming took off 0 bases at V and 3 bases at J, with 15 bases between the two ends. This CDR3 reads CASSQDVGGTIYNEQFF. The CDR3 DNA follows: TGTGCCAGCAGCCAAGATGTGGGGGGGACAATCTACAATGAGCAGTTCTTC.

The V gene is TRBV2, the J gene TRBJ2-7; 8 positions match TRBD2. The V segment lost 8 bases and the J segment 1 base; nucleotides outside the gene matches: 10. The CDR3 contains 15 residues. Germline-derived CDR1 and CDR2 are SNHLY and FYNNEI. The CDR3 protein is CASVGHGRGSYEQYF. Here the CDR3 DNA reads TGTGCCAGCGTAGGTCACGGGAGGGGATCCTACGAGCAGTACTTC.

V gene TRBV6-4 combines with J gene TRBJ2-1, with 8 nucleotides matching TRBD1. V was pared by 4 bases and J by 7 bases, with 6 bases of the junction left unmatched. The germline V gene encodes CDR1 MRHNA and CDR2 SNTAGT. The CDR3 has 14 residues. Written as DNA, the CDR3 is TGTGCCAGCAGTGGCCAGGGGGCGGGGAATGAGCAGTTCTTC. Amino acids: CASSGQGAGNEQFF.

This clone was recorded a few times. The chain joins TRBV7-2 to TRBJ1-4; 11 bases are a match to TRBD1. J was trimmed by 10 bases and V by 5 bases; bases with no gene match: 12. The CDR3 sequence is 16 residues long. CDR1 is SGHTA, CDR2 FQGNSA, per germline. CDR3 nucleotides: TGTGCCAGCAGCCTTCTGTCCGGGACAGGGGGAGGAAAACTGTTTTTT. Amino acid sequence: CASSLLSGTGGGKLFF.

This chain joins TRBV29-1 and TRBJ2-3, with D possibly being TRBD2 (6 bases). This CDR3 has 12 amino acids. Germline lookup yields CDR1 SQVTM and CDR2 ANQGSEA. Between the trimmed V and J ends, which lost 1 base and 6 bases, there was a span of 8 bases. The chain's CDR3 is CSVEALADTQYF. The DNA for the CDR3 is TGCAGCGTTGAAGCGCTAGCGGATACGCAGTATTTT.